These 12 T cell receptor beta chains share one sample of origin, sequenced in a study of shared clonotypes between healthy human individuals. Measured with immunoSEQ multiplex PCR; TCRdb has only the in-frame clones, and not every one. This sample has a few million clones; just under 95% occur once, and the top ten carry 0.37%. Source material: naive CD4+ T cells from PBMCs. The subset here: CD45RA+ positively selected. These TCRs come from a man between 18 and 35 years old in good health. Some clones in this sample may be carry-over from other donors' samples.

This clone occurred once. The J gene is TRBJ2-5, the V gene TRBV7-9, with 9 bases identical to TRBD2. CDR1 and CDR2 from the germline V gene are SEHNR and FQNEAQ (reference sequence). V trimming: 3 bases; J trimming: 0 bases; junction bases outside the gene matches: 11. The CDR3 is 18 amino acids. The CDR3 nucleotides are TGTGCCAGCAGCTTGATTCCGGGGCTAGCGGGGCACCAAGAGACCCAGTACTTC. Its translation is CASSLIPGLAGHQETQYF.

This rearrangement joins TRBV9 to TRBJ2-7; maybe TRBD1 (5 bases). The germline V and J ends were trimmed by 0 bases and 6 bases, with 13 bases remaining between them. The CDR3 totals 14 residues. Germline CDR1 and CDR2: SGDLS and YYNGEE. The CDR3 loop reads CASSVESRVGEQYF. DNA for the CDR3: TGTGCCAGCAGCGTAGAGAGCAGGGTGGGCGAGCAGTACTTC.

The CDR3 DNA sequence: TGTGCCAGCATCTGGGGGAGCGGGGGAAAGACCCAGTACTTC. It is translated as CASIWGSGGKTQYF. The chain couples TRBV7-2 to TRBJ2-5; 8 positions match TRBD2. The CDR3 length is 14 residues. Germline values: CDR1 SGHTA, CDR2 FQGNSA. J gave up 6 bases and V 7 bases, and 10 bases lay outside the gene matches.

The chain has TRBV5-1 and TRBJ1-1, with D perhaps matching TRBD1 (6 bases). Deletions cut 0 bases from V and 2 bases from J, with 14 bases between. Germline CDR1 and CDR2: SGHRS and YFSETQ. The CDR3 has 16 residues. The chain's CDR3 is CASSLARTALNTEAFF. In DNA form, the CDR3 reads TGCGCCAGCAGCTTGGCCAGGACAGCATTAAACACTGAAGCTTTCTTT.

This chain connects TRBV27 to TRBJ1-5, with no clear D. Trimming shortened V by 3 bases and J by 7 bases, and 13 bases separated the two germline ends. This CDR3 contains 14 residues. CDR1 is MNHEY and CDR2 is SMNVEV in the germline V gene (reference sequence). CDR3 sequence reads: CASSFGALGQPQHF. The CDR3 bases are TGTGCCAGCAGTTTTGGCGCCTTGGGGCAGCCCCAGCATTTT.

In this sample, this clone turned up once. V gene TRBV2 combines with J gene TRBJ1-5; unclear D gene. The CDR3 covers 14 residues. Trimming pared 2 bases from V and 4 bases from J, leaving 9 bases between. Per the germline V gene, CDR1 is SNHLY and CDR2 is FYNNEI. CDR3 in amino acids: CASSERQNNQPQHF. CDR3 DNA sequence: TGTGCCAGCAGTGAAAGGCAGAATAATCAGCCCCAGCATTTT.

The chain recombines TRBV18 with TRBJ1-3; D gene unclear. Germline values: CDR1 KGHSH, CDR2 LQKENI. This CDR3 is 15 amino acids long. Trimming took off 0 bases at V and 2 bases at J, with 8 bases between the two ends. The CDR3 nucleotides are TGTGCCAGCTCACCACCGCCGGGGACTGGAAACACCATATATTTT. The encoded protein is CASSPPPGTGNTIYF.

The V and J genes are TRBV10-3 and TRBJ1-2; 7 bases agree with TRBD1. In germline, CDR1 is ENHRY, CDR2 SYGVKD. V dropped 2 bases and J dropped 5; count of bases not matched to a gene: 8. This CDR3 is 15 amino acids long. CDR3 sequence (DNA): TGTGCCATCAGTGAGCGTGAAGGGACAGCATATGGCTACACCTTC. Translation: CAISEREGTAYGYTF.

The chain links TRBV5-1 to TRBJ1-2; weak D call: TRBD1 (5 bases). Per germline, CDR1 SGHRS and CDR2 YFSETQ. Trimming pared 2 bases from V and 10 bases from J, leaving 12 bases between. The CDR3 sequence is 12 residues long. CDR3: CASSFFQGDYTF. The CDR3 bases are TGCGCCAGCAGCTTTTTCCAGGGAGACTACACCTTC.

V gene TRBV28 combines with J gene TRBJ1-3; D remains unclear. Germline values: CDR1 MDHEN, CDR2 SYDVKM. Trimming cost V 10 bases and J 0 bases, with 13 bases left between them. CDR3 length equals 14 residues. The DNA for the CDR3 is TGTGCCACTGGTGGGTCCGGCTCTGGAAACACCATATATTTT. It codes for CATGGSGSGNTIYF.

The chain carries TRBV10-2 and TRBJ2-5, with D perhaps matching TRBD1 or TRBD2 (6 bases each). The CDR3 sequence is 13 residues long. CDR1 is WSHSY and CDR2 is SAAADI in the germline V gene. V was shortened by 7 bases and J by 11 bases, with 20 bases between the two germline ends. The CDR3 sequence is CASIPEGGRVQYF. Here the CDR3 DNA reads TGCGCCAGCATCCCGGAGGGGGGTAGGGTGCAGTACTTC.

The chain is built from TRBV19 and TRBJ2-2; the match to TRBD1 covers 7 bases. The V gene end was trimmed by 2 bases and the J gene end by 3 bases; junction bases not matched to a gene: 6. Germline CDR1 LNHDA, CDR2 SQIVND (reference sequence). The CDR3 loop spans 16 amino acids. The CDR3 is CASSITNRGHTGELFF. DNA for the CDR3: TGTGCCAGTAGTATAACTAACAGGGGACACACCGGGGAGCTGTTTTTT.